This TCR beta chain came from a study of shared clonotypes between healthy human individuals. In germline, CDR1 is LGHNA, CDR2 YNFKEQ. CDR3 size: 15 residues. Trimming removed 0 bases from V and 7 bases from J, with 12 bases in between. DNA at 200 ng, approximately 30,000 T cell genomes, went into sorted-subset replicate PCRs. Data came from immunoSEQ multiplex PCR; TCRdb stores just in-frame clones and leaves some out. The sample yields around 2.5 million clones, roughly 93% seen once. This chain links TRBV4-2 with TRBJ1-4, with a weak D call TRBD1 (6 bases). The specimen sequenced was naive CD4+ T cells from PBMCs. Subset noted: CD45RA+ positively selected. The TCR sequence derives from a man younger than 35 in good health. Some clones in this sample may be carry-over from other donors' samples. The CDR3 loop is CASSQDAGAFEKLFF. CDR3 DNA sequence: TGTGCCAGCAGCCAAGATGCGGGGGCTTTTGAAAAACTGTTTTTT.